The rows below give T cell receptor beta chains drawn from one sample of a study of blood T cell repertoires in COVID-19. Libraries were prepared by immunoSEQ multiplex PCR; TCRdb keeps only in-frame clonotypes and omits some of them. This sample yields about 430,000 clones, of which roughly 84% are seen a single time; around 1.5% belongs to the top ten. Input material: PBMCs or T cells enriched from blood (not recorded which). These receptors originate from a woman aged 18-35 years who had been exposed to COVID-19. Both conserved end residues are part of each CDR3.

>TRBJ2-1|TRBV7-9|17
CASSLAFTRDYYNEQFF
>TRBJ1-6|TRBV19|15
CASSTTDRPNSPLHF
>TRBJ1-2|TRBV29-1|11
CSAGGDYGYTF
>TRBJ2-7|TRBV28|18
CASITGTSGRGLTYEQYF
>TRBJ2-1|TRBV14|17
CASSQDSGAGVYNEQFF
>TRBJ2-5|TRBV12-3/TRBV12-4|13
CASTPDGEVTQYF
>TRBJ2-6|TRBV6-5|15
CASTPRGSGANVLTF
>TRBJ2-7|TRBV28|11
CASKKEYEQYF
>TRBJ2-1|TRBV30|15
CAWREGQSSYNEQFF
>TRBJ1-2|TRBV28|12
CASNRGGGGYTF
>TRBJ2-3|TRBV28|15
CASMGLAGRTDTQYF
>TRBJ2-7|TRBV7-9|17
CASSPPPGTGDSYEQYF
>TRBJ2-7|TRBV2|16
CASSEPQTGGGYEQYF
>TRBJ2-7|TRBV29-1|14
CSVEDQGATYEQYF
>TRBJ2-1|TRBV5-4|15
CASSLGLAVYNEQFF
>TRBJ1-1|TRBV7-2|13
CASSFGGATEAFF
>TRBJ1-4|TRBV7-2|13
CASSLGGREKLFF
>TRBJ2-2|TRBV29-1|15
CSGRLAGGLTGELFF
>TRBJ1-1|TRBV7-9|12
CATGWENTEAFF
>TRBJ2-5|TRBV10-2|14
CASGLQVGGETQYF
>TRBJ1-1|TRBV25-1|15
CASSEFQDVSAEAFF
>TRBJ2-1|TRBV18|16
CASSPLPGQGMDEQFF
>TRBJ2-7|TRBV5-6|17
CASSLARQGGSLYEQYF
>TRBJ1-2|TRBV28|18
CASSSTGTGQSELYGYTF
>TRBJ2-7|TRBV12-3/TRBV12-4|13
CASSFDSSYEQYF
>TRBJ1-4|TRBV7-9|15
CASSPPTGGSEKLFF
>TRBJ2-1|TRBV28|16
CASSFVGRGKRNEQFF
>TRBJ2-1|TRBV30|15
CAWPLPSGRYNEQFF
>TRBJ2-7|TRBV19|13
CASSATGVYEQYF
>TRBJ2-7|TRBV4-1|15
CASSQLAEISYEQYF
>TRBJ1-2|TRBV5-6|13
CASSSGQAYGYTF
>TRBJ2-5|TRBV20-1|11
CSASSGVREYF
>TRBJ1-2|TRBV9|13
CASSVGQGRGYTF
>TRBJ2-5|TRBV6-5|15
CASSLAGGYGETQYF
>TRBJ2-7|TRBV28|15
CASALAGASSYEQYF
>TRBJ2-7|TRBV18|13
CASSPGLNYEQYF
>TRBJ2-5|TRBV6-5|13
CASTLTIQETQYF